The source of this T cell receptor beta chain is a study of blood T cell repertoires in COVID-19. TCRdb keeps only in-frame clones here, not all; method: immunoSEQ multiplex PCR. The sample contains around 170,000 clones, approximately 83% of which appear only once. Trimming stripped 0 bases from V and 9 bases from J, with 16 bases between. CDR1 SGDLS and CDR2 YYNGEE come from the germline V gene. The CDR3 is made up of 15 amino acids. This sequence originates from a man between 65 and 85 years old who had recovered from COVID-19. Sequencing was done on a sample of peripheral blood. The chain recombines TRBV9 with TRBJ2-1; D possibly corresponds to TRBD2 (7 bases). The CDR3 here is CASSVVGGASSEQFF. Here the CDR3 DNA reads TGTGCCAGCAGCGTAGTAGGGGGGGCCTCCTCTGAGCAGTTCTTC.